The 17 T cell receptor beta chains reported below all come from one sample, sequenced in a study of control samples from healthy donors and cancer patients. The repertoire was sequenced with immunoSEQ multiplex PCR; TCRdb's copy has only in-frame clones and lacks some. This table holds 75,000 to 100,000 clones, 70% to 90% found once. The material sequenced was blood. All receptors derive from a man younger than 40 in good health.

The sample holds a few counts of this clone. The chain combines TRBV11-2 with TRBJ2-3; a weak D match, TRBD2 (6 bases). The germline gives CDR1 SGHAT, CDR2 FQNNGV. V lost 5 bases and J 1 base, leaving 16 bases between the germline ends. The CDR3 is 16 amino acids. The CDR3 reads CASSPIGGGGTDTQYF. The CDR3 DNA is TGTGCCAGCAGCCCGATAGGAGGAGGGGGCACAGATACGCAGTATTTT. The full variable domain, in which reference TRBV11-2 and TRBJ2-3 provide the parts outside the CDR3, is EAGVAQSPRYKIIEKRQSVAFWCNPISGHATLYWYQQILGQGPKLLIQFQNNGVVDDSQLPKDRFSAERLKGVDSTLKIQPAKLEDSAVYLCASSPIGGGGTDTQYFGPGTRLTVL.

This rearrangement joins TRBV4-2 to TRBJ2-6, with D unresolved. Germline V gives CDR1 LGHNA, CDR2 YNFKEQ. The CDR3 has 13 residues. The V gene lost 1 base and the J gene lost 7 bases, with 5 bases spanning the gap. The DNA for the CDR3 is TGTGCCAGCAGCCAAGTGGCAGCCAACGTCCTGACTTTC. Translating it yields CASSQVAANVLTF.

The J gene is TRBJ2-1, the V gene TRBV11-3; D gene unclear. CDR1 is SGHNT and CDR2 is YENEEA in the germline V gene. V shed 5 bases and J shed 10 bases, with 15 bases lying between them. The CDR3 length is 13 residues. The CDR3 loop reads CASSPYGQKEQFF. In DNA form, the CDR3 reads TGTGCCAGCAGCCCTTATGGCCAAAAGGAGCAGTTCTTC.

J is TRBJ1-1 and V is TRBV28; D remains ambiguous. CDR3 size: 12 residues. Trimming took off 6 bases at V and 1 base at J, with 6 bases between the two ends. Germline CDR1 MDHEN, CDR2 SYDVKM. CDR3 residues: CASSRGNTEAFF. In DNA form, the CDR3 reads TGTGCCAGCAGCCGGGGGAACACTGAAGCTTTCTTT.

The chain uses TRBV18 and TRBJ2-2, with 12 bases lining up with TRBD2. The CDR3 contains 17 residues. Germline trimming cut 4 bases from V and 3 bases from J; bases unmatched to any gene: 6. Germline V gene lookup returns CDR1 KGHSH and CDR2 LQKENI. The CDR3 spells CASSRQLAGGYTGELFF. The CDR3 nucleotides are TGTGCCAGCTCACGGCAACTAGCGGGAGGCTACACCGGGGAGCTGTTTTTT.

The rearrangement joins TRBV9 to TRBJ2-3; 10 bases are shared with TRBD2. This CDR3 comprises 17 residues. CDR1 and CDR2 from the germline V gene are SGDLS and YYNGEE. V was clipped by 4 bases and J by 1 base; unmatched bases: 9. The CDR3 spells CASSPSTGTSGTDTQYF. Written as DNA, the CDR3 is TGTGCCAGCAGCCCCTCAACCGGGACTAGCGGCACAGATACGCAGTATTTT.

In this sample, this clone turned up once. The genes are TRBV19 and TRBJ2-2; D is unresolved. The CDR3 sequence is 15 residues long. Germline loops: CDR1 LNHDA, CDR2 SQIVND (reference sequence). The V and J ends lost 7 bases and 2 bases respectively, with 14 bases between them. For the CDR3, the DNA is TGTGCCAGTATGTCTAGGGTAGTAAACACCGGGGAGCTGTTTTTT. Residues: CASMSRVVNTGELFF.

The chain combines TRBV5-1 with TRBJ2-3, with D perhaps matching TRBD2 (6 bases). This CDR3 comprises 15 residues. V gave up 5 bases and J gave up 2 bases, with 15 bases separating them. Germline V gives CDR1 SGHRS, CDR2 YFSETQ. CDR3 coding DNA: TGCGCCAGCAGGTCGGGACTCCCTATCACAGATACGCAGTATTTT. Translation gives CASRSGLPITDTQYF. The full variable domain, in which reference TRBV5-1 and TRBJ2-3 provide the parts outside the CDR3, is KAGVTQTPRYLIKTRGQQVTLSCSPISGHRSVSWYQQTPGQGLQFLFEYFSETQRNKGNFPGRFSGRQFSNSRSEMNVSTLELGDSALYLCASRSGLPITDTQYFGPGTRLTVL.

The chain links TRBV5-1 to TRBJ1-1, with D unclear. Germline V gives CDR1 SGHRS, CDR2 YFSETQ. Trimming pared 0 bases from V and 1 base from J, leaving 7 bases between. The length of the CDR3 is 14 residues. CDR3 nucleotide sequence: TGCGCCAGCAGCTTGGTTCCAGGGAACACTGAAGCTTTCTTT. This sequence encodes CASSLVPGNTEAFF.

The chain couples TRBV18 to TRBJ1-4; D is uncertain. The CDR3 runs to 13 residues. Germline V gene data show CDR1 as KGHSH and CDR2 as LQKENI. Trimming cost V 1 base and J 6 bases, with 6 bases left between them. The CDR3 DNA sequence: TGTGCCAGCTCACCACGGGCGGATGAAAAACTGTTTTTT. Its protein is CASSPRADEKLFF.

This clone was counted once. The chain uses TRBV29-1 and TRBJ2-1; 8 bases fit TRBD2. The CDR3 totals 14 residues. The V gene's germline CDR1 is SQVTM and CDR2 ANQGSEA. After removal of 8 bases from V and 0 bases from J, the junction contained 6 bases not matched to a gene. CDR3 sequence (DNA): TGCAGCTCCCCGGGAGGGAGCTCCTACAATGAGCAGTTCTTC. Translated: CSSPGGSSYNEQFF.

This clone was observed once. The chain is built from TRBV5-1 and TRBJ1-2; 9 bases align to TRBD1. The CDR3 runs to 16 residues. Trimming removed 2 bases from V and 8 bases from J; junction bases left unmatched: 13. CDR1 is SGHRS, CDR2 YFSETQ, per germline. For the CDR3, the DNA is TGCGCCAGCAGCTTAAATCCGGGACAGGGTTTCGGAGGCTACACCTTC. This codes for CASSLNPGQGFGGYTF.

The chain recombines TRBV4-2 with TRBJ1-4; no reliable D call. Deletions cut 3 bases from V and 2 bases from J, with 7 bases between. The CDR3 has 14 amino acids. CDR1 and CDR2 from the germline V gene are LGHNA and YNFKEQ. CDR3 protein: CASSQAGTNEKLFF. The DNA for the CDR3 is TGTGCCAGCAGCCAGGCCGGGACTAATGAAAAACTGTTTTTT.

CDR3 sequence reads: CASSQEGTGGPNTEAFF. The DNA of the CDR3 is TGTGCCAGCAGCCAAGAGGGGACAGGGGGCCCGAACACTGAAGCTTTCTTT. V is TRBV3-1 (or the pseudogene TRBV3-2) and J is TRBJ1-1; 12 positions agree with TRBD1. Germline V gene data show CDR1 as LGHDT and CDR2 as YNNKEL (reference sequence). Trimming took 0 bases from V and 1 from J; bases not matched to a gene: 3. CDR3 length: 17 amino acids.

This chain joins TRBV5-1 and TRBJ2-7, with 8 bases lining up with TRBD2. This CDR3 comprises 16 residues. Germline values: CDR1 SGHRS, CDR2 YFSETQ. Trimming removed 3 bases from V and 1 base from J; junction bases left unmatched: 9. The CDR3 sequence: CASSWAATGGSYEQYF. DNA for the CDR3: TGCGCCAGCAGCTGGGCAGCCACGGGAGGGTCCTACGAGCAGTACTTC.

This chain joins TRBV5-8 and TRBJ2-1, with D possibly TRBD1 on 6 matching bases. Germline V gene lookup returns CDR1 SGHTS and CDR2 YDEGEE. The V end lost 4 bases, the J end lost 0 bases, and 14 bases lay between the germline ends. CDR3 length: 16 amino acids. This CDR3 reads CASSRNTGSSYNEQFF. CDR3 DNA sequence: TGTGCCAGCAGCAGAAATACAGGGAGCTCCTACAATGAGCAGTTCTTC.

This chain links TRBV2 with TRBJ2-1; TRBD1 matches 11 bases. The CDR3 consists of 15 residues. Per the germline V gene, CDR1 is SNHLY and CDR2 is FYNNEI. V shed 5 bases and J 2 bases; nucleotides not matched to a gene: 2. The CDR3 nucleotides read TGTGCCAGCAGTCGGGACAGGGGGACCTACAATGAGCAGTTCTTC. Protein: CASSRDRGTYNEQFF.